This TCR beta chain was obtained from a study of beta chain features in type 1 diabetes. Of the isolated RNA, all was reverse transcribed, and so the sequenced material was expressed TCRB transcripts. Using immunoSEQ multiplex PCR, the repertoire was profiled, and TCRdb retains in-frame clones only, with some absent. The table has under 850,000 clones, roughly 13% seen once; the top ten hold less than 0.025%. Study-wide results and limits: For TCRB rearrangement, an influence of HLA type remained unresolved here. TCRB CDR3s were moderately but significantly shorter in Type 1 diabetes patients in all four CD4+ subsets.

This clone was seen a few times. The antigen remains undetermined. Germline CDR1 SGHTA, CDR2 FQGNSA. V gave up 11 bases and J gave up 4 bases; unmatched junction bases: 7. The CDR3 contains 12 residues. This receptor was obtained from a man younger than 35 with type 1 diabetes. The V gene is TRBV7-2, the J gene TRBJ1-1, with 7 bases that match TRBD1. Sample: naive CD4+ T cells from blood. DNA of the CDR3: TGTGCCTCGGGACAGTTAACCACTGAAGCTTTCTTT. The encoded protein is CASGQLTTEAFF.